These 24 T cell receptor beta chains were sequenced from one sample in a study of blood T cell repertoires in COVID-19. Produced via immunoSEQ multiplex PCR; TCRdb's table is partial and in-frame only. This sample has about 240,000 clones, with around 85% found just once. Material: peripheral blood. The source of these receptors is a woman over 75 with acute or convalescent COVID-19.

The rearrangement links TRBV6-5 to TRBJ1-6, with 12 bases fitting TRBD1. The CDR3 length is 14 residues. Germline V gene sequence: CDR1 MNHEY, CDR2 SVGAGI. The ends lost 5 bases at V and 15 bases at J; junction bases unmatched: 8. The DNA for the CDR3 is TGTGCCAGCAGTCGGGACAGGGGGCAGGGGCTCCTCCACTTT. This sequence encodes CASSRDRGQGLLHF.

On this clone: At the DNA level, this CDR3 is encoded by other sequences in the same sample as well. The chain employs TRBV27 and TRBJ1-1; 7 nucleotides agree with TRBD1. V dropped 0 bases and J dropped 2; count of bases not matched to a gene: 3. The germline V gene has CDR1 MNHEY and CDR2 SMNVEV (reference sequence). This CDR3 has 15 residues. CDR3 DNA sequence: TGTGCCAGCAGTTTATCCGGGACAGTAAACACTGAAGCTTTCTTT. Protein sequence: CASSLSGTVNTEAFF.

This chain joins TRBV5-6 and TRBJ1-6; D might be TRBD1 (5 bases). The CDR3 runs to 14 residues. Trimming took 0 bases from V and 10 from J, leaving 11 bases between them. Germline V gene sequence: CDR1 SGHDT, CDR2 YYEEEE. The CDR3 region has the DNA TGTGCCAGCAGCTTGGTGGAGGGACGGTCACCCCTCCACTTT. Encoded protein: CASSLVEGRSPLHF.

The chain carries TRBV28 and TRBJ1-5; 7 bases are shared with TRBD1. This CDR3 has 15 residues. V lost 5 bases, J lost 6 bases, and 10 bases stayed unmatched. The germline V gene encodes CDR1 MDHEN and CDR2 SYDVKM. CDR3 residues: CASSPRTGGIQPQHF. The CDR3 DNA reads as TGTGCCAGCAGTCCCCGGACAGGCGGTATTCAGCCCCAGCATTTT.

J is TRBJ1-2 and V is TRBV27; D unclear. The V and J ends lost 5 bases and 8 bases respectively, with 15 bases between them. The CDR3 is 13 amino acids. Looked up from germline, CDR1 is MNHEY and CDR2 is SMNVEV (reference sequence). The CDR3: CASSPHRSLGYTF. CDR3 in DNA: TGTGCCAGCAGTCCACATCGCTCCTTAGGCTACACCTTC.

The V gene is TRBV24-1, the J gene TRBJ2-7; D is possibly TRBD1 (5 bases). This CDR3 has 13 residues. Deletions cut 3 bases from V and 5 bases from J, with 10 bases between. CDR1 is KGHDR, CDR2 SFDVKD, per germline. DNA of the CDR3: TGTGCCACCAGTGATCCAGGGTCCCACGAGCAGTACTTC. Translated, it gives CATSDPGSHEQYF.

The CDR3 reads CATLDREFHSNQPQHF. CDR3 DNA: TGTGCCACCCTGGACAGGGAATTTCATAGCAATCAGCCCCAGCATTTT. V is TRBV28 and J is TRBJ1-5; 8 bases match TRBD1. The ends lost 10 bases at V and 0 bases at J; junction bases unmatched: 11. Per germline, CDR1 MDHEN and CDR2 SYDVKM. This CDR3 region has 16 residues.

This clone has more than one count but fewer than ten. The V gene is TRBV6-5, the J gene TRBJ1-1; 7 nucleotides line up with TRBD1. The CDR3 is made up of 14 amino acids. The germline gives CDR1 MNHEY, CDR2 SVGAGI. Losses at the gene ends were 8 bases for V and 2 bases for J; bases not matched to a gene: 8. CDR3 coding DNA: TGTGCCAGCTCAAACAGGGGACCTAACACTGAAGCTTTCTTT. Protein sequence: CASSNRGPNTEAFF.

The chain is built from TRBV5-5 and TRBJ1-2, with 8 bases lining up with TRBD1. This CDR3 is 13 amino acids long. After removal of 2 bases from V and 8 bases from J, the junction contained 5 bases not matched to a gene. The germline V gene encodes CDR1 SGHKS and CDR2 YYEKEE (reference sequence). The chain's CDR3 is CASSLQGVAGYTF. The CDR3 DNA reads as TGTGCCAGCAGCTTACAGGGGGTTGCCGGCTACACCTTC.

The rearrangement uses TRBV9 and TRBJ1-4, with D perhaps matching TRBD1 (6 bases). CDR1 is SGDLS, CDR2 YYNGEE, per germline. The V end was cut by 1 base, the J end by 8 bases, with 12 bases between. This CDR3 has 14 residues. DNA for the CDR3: TGTGCCAGCAGCGTATCCCCTGACAGGGAAAAACTGTTTTTT. Its protein product is CASSVSPDREKLFF.

The V and J genes are TRBV29-1 and TRBJ2-5; 8 bases align to TRBD1. The ends lost 8 bases at V and 0 bases at J; junction bases unmatched: 20. The CDR3 is 18 residues long. Germline V CDR1 and CDR2: SQVTM, ANQGSEA. CDR3 residues: CSTQPGGGDLTYQETQYF. The CDR3 coding sequence is TGCAGCACCCAGCCAGGGGGCGGGGACCTAACGTACCAAGAGACCCAGTACTTC. The whole variable domain, remainder taken from reference TRBV29-1 and TRBJ2-5, is SAVISQKPSRDICQRGTSLTIQCQVDSQVTMMFWYRQQPGQSLTLIATANQGSEATYESGFVIDKFPISRPNLTFSTLTVSNMSPEDSSIYLCSTQPGGGDLTYQETQYFGPGTRLLVL.

The chain has TRBV6-6 and TRBJ2-7, with D possibly TRBD1 on 5 matching bases. V lost 5 bases and J 1 base, leaving 21 bases between the germline ends. CDR3 length: 17 residues. CDR1 MNHNY and CDR2 SVGAGI come from the germline V gene (reference sequence). The CDR3 DNA follows: TGTGCCAGCAGTCACCCACTTGACAGAGTACCGTCCTACGAGCAGTACTTC. As protein: CASSHPLDRVPSYEQYF.

This rearrangement joins TRBV30 to TRBJ1-6, with 7 positions matching TRBD1. Trimming at V came to 4 bases and at J to 7 bases, leaving 10 bases not matched to a gene. CDR1 and CDR2 (germline): GTSNPN, SVGIG (reference sequence). The CDR3 has 15 residues. The CDR3 bases are TGTGCCTGGACCGAGGTCAGGGGGGTGAATTCACCCCTCCACTTT. Residues: CAWTEVRGVNSPLHF.

The rearrangement joins TRBV6-5 to TRBJ1-1, with D possibly matching TRBD1 (6 bases). Germline CDR1 and CDR2: MNHEY and SVGAGI. The CDR3 runs 15 residues. Trimming pared 0 bases from V and 0 bases from J, leaving 8 bases between. Here the CDR3 DNA reads TGTGCCAGCAGTTACTCTGCAGGGGTGAACACTGAAGCTTTCTTT. Its translation: CASSYSAGVNTEAFF.

V gene TRBV5-8 combines with J gene TRBJ2-5, with 13 bases fitting TRBD2. The CDR3 contains 18 residues. The J segment lost 4 bases and the V segment lost 4 bases, leaving 13 bases of the junction unmatched. The germline V gene encodes CDR1 SGHTS and CDR2 YDEGEE. CDR3 sequence (DNA): TGTGCCAGCAGCATTGGGGGGACTAGCGGGGCCCGGGGAGAGACCCAGTACTTC. It translates to CASSIGGTSGARGETQYF.

The rearrangement uses TRBV29-1 and TRBJ2-1, with 8 nucleotides matching TRBD1. The CDR3 has 12 residues. Looked up from germline, CDR1 is SQVTM and CDR2 is ANQGSEA. V lost 4 bases to trimming and J lost 10 bases; unmatched junction nucleotides: 6. The CDR3 loop is CSVAQGVGEQFF. The CDR3 bases are TGCAGCGTTGCACAGGGGGTTGGCGAGCAGTTCTTC.

This chain links TRBV12-3 or TRBV12-4 with TRBJ2-2, with D possibly being TRBD2 (7 bases). The CDR3 covers 13 residues. Trimming stripped 6 bases from V and 5 bases from J, with 10 bases between. In DNA, the CDR3 is TGTGCCAGCAGCGGGGGGCGAACCGGGGAGCTGTTTTTT. Amino acid sequence: CASSGGRTGELFF.

The V gene is TRBV19, the J gene TRBJ2-3; TRBD2 agrees at 9 bases. From germline, CDR1 is LNHDA and CDR2 SQIVND (reference sequence). J was trimmed by 5 bases and V by 7 bases; bases with no gene match: 13. The CDR3 is made up of 16 amino acids. In nucleotides, the CDR3 is TGTGCCAGTAAGTTGTCTGGAGCTAGCGGGGAAGATACGCAGTATTTT. Amino acid sequence: CASKLSGASGEDTQYF.

The chain recombines TRBV28 with TRBJ1-5, with D possibly being TRBD1 (6 bases). The CDR3 length is 17 residues. The germline gives CDR1 MDHEN, CDR2 SYDVKM. V gave up 2 bases and J gave up 0 bases, with 14 bases separating them. CDR3 sequence (DNA): TGTGCCAGCAGTTTAAGCGGGACACCAATTAGCAATCAGCCCCAGCATTTT. Its protein product is CASSLSGTPISNQPQHF.

CDR3 DNA: TGTGCCAGCAGCCCCTCCGGGACAGGCATTAATACGCAGTATTTT. Translation gives CASSPSGTGINTQYF. The J gene is TRBJ2-3, the V gene TRBV7-3, with 8 positions matching TRBD1. Trimming removed 5 bases from V and 7 bases from J; junction bases left unmatched: 11. Germline CDR1 is SGHTA and CDR2 is FQGTGA. CDR3 length: 15 residues.

The chain carries TRBV4-2 and TRBJ2-2; possible D gene TRBD2, 7 bases. Germline CDR1 and CDR2: LGHNA and YNFKEQ. The CDR3 has 15 amino acids. V was cut by 6 bases and J by 4 bases, with 15 bases left in between. CDR3 DNA sequence: TGTGCCAGCAGAGGGGGGGGGCCGTTCACCGGGGAGCTGTTTTTT. Protein: CASRGGGPFTGELFF.

The chain carries TRBV12-3 or TRBV12-4 and TRBJ2-5; no reliable D call. Trimming removed 0 bases from V and 5 bases from J, with 4 bases in between. This CDR3 spans 12 amino acids. The chain's CDR3 is CASSLAHETQYF. CDR3 DNA: TGTGCCAGCAGTTTAGCCCATGAGACCCAGTACTTC.

V usage is TRBV5-6 and J usage is TRBJ2-7; D is possibly TRBD2 (6 bases). Trimming left V 1 base short and J 0 bases short, with 14 bases between. Germline lookup yields CDR1 SGHDT and CDR2 YYEEEE. CDR3 size: 16 residues. This CDR3 reads CASSLRGLSSSYEQYF. CDR3 nucleotide sequence: TGTGCCAGCAGCTTGCGGGGACTGTCGAGCTCCTACGAGCAGTACTTC.

CDR3 protein: CARSSIGTEDEQYF. CDR3 DNA: TGTGCCAGAAGCTCGATCGGGACAGAGGACGAGCAGTACTTC. The rearrangement links TRBV7-5 to TRBJ2-7; TRBD1 is the table's D call and was not checked against the DNA. TRBV7-5 is recorded as a pseudogene. This CDR3 has 14 amino acids.